This T cell receptor (beta chain) was captured by sequencing in a study of tumor-infiltrating lymphocytes in primary liver carcinoma. Study-wide context: By surgical resection, the patients were treated for their primary liver carcinoma. The study obtained roughly 3.65 to 7.5 million productive TCRbeta reads per sample, similar across tissue types. Findings of the study overall: Relative to blood, tumors carried a significantly larger fraction of the repertoire in their top 250 clones (p = 0.039).

Germline assignment: CDR1 SEHNR and CDR2 FQNEAQ (reference sequence). The CDR3 sequence is 18 residues long. Trimming removed 4 bases from V and 5 bases from J; junction bases left unmatched: 16. Germline DNA was also extracted, and blood RNA derived from unsorted whole blood. TCR beta cDNA was made from 500 ng total RNA with a constant-region primer. Three rounds of nested multiplex PCR with slightly modified ARM-PCR produced TCR beta libraries. It was with TRBV1-TRBV30 forward primers and a C-beta reverse primer that the first two PCR rounds were run, at 10 to 11 cycles each. TCRdb re-derived calls from the multiplex PCR reads in MiXCR, one entry per CDR3 protein. The repertoire holds 330,000 or so distinct CDR3 sequences, with almost 65% as singletons. Points on this clonotype: Its antigen is unidentified.

The receptor was derived from a man aged 35-49 years with primary liver carcinoma and hepatitis B virus infection. The chain joins TRBV7-9 to TRBJ2-1; TRBD2 matches 8 bases. Sequencing was done on a sample of peripheral blood. CDR3 DNA sequence: TGTGCCAGCAGCTCGGGCGGGGTCGGGAGGGGGATGAACAATGAGCAGTTCTTC. Its protein is CASSSGGVGRGMNNEQFF.